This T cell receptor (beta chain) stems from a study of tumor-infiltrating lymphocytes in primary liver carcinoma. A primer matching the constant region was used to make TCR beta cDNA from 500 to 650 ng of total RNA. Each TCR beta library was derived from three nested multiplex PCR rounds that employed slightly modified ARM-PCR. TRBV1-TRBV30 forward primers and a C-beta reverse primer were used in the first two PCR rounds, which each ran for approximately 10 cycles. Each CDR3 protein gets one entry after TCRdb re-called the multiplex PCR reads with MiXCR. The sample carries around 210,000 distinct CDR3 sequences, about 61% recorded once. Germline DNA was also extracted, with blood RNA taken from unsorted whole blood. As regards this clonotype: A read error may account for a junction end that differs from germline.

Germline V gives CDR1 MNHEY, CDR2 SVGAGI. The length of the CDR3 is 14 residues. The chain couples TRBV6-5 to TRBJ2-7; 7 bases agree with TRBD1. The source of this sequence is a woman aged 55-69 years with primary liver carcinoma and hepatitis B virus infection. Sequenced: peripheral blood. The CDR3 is CVSRPPGQCDEQYF. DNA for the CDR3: TGTGTCAGCAGACCACCGGGACAGTGTGACGAGCAGTACTTC.